Listed below are T cell receptor beta chains from one sample, sequenced in a study of T cell responses to AZD1222 COVID-19 vaccine. TCRdb's copy holds only in-frame clones and misses some; the assay was immunoSEQ multiplex PCR. This sample has 110,000 to 150,000 clones, with 93% found just once. The sample in question was peripheral blood, obtained on day 0 of AZD1222 vaccination. These receptors came from an adult in good health. Both conserved end residues are part of each CDR3. A D gene is named only where the DNA matches it firmly. Not every row has a clone size; where given, it reads once, few, many or a size class.

cdr3_aa: CASSLTASTGGIQAQYF
cdr3_nt: TGTGCCAGCAGCTTAACGGCCTCAACGGGCGGCATCCAGGCCCAGTACTTC
j_call: TRBJ2-5
d_call: -
v_call: TRBV7-3
clone_size: -

cdr3_aa: CASSIAGRGNQPQHF
cdr3_nt: TGTGCCAGTAGTATAGCCGGCAGGGGAAATCAGCCCCAGCATTTT
j_call: TRBJ1-5
d_call: -
v_call: TRBV19
clone_size: -

cdr3_aa: CASSFGGINSPLHF
cdr3_nt: TGTGCCAGCAGTTTTGGAGGTATCAATTCACCCCTCCACTTT
j_call: TRBJ1-6
d_call: -
v_call: TRBV27
clone_size: -

cdr3_aa: CASSLKGAGQPQHF
cdr3_nt: TGTGCCAGCAGCTTAAAAGGGGCGGGTCAGCCCCAGCATTTT
j_call: TRBJ1-5
d_call: -
v_call: TRBV7-8
clone_size: once

cdr3_aa: CASSLAGQVNTEAFF
cdr3_nt: TGTGCCAGCAGCTTAGCGGGACAGGTGAACACTGAAGCTTTCTTT
j_call: TRBJ1-1
d_call: TRBD1
v_call: TRBV7-2
clone_size: -

cdr3_aa: CASSPRGLANEKLFF
cdr3_nt: TGCGCCAGCAGTCCCAGGGGGCTGGCTAATGAAAAACTGTTTTTT
j_call: TRBJ1-4
d_call: TRBD1
v_call: TRBV4-1
clone_size: -

cdr3_aa: CASSPEGAGKAFF
cdr3_nt: TGTGCCAGCAGTCCAGAGGGGGCCGGAAAAGCTTTCTTT
j_call: TRBJ1-1
d_call: TRBD1
v_call: TRBV27
clone_size: -

cdr3_aa: CASGLWGTDTQYF
cdr3_nt: TGTGCTAGTGGTTTGTGGGGCACAGATACGCAGTATTTT
j_call: TRBJ2-3
d_call: -
v_call: TRBV12-5
clone_size: -

cdr3_aa: CASSSGQGGQPQHF
cdr3_nt: TGTGCCAGCAGCTCGGGACAGGGAGGGCAGCCCCAGCATTTT
j_call: TRBJ1-5
d_call: TRBD1
v_call: TRBV6-6
clone_size: -

cdr3_aa: CATSDNRGLTGEAFF
cdr3_nt: TGTGCCACCAGTGACAACAGGGGGTTGACTGGTGAAGCTTTCTTT
j_call: TRBJ1-1
d_call: TRBD1
v_call: TRBV24-1
clone_size: -